This T cell receptor (beta chain) originates from a study of T cells in Graves' hyperthyroidism and ophthalmopathy. Study outcomes and limitations: Peripheral blood also featured most of the thyroid clonotypes expanded above 0.001.

RNA transcripts were the template for amplifying TCR beta CDR3 regions. Carried out on the TCR CDR3, a first-round RT-PCR used the HTBI primer set. One entry per CDR3 protein results from TCRdb running MiXCR on the multiplex PCR reads. The sample holds some 770,000 distinct CDR3 sequences, over 15% seen once. Notes on this clonotype: Its antigen is as yet unknown.

The CDR3 has 13 residues. Per the germline V gene, CDR1 is MNHNS and CDR2 is SASEGT. V lost 8 bases and J 5 bases, leaving 15 bases between the germline ends. Uncontrolled infections, other autoimmune diseases, pregnancy or lactation led to exclusion of patients. This chain connects TRBV6-1 to TRBJ1-2; perhaps TRBD1 as D (5 bases). Sequenced: blood. The origin of this receptor is a young man with Graves' hyperthyroidism. The CDR3 sequence is CASGGTAKYGYTF. The CDR3 bases are TGTGCCAGCGGGGGGACGGCCAAATATGGCTACACCTTC.